A selection of T cell receptor beta chains follows, all from one sample in a study of a mutant IDH1 vaccine in newly diagnosed glioma. These TCRs are of unknown antigen specificity. The table came from immunoSEQ multiplex PCR; TCRdb's copy has only in-frame clones and leaves some out. The sample holds about 50,000 clones; over 70% are singletons and the top ten take 5% to 6.5%. The source was PBMCs, collected from a glioma patient whose treatment included an IDH1 peptide vaccine. These receptors all come from a man aged 45-65 years with glioma. CDR3s include the opening cysteine and the closing phenylalanine or tryptophan. D genes are given only for firm matches. Size is stated for part of the rows, as once, few or many counts, or as a class when the clone is expanded.

>-|TRBJ1-5|-|TRBV19
CASTRRGDNQPQHF
TGTGCCAGTACCCGGCGGGGGGACAATCAGCCCCAGCATTTT
>TRBD1|TRBJ2-7|-|TRBV19
CASSIGTGPYEQYF
TGTGCCAGTAGTATAGGGACAGGGCCCTACGAGCAGTACTTC
>TRBD1|TRBJ1-2|-|TRBV6-1
CASSDAGQGAFGGYTF
TGTGCCAGCAGTGACGCAGGACAGGGGGCATTCGGTGGCTACACCTTC
>TRBD2|TRBJ2-3|-|TRBV30
CAWSVGLAADTDTQYF
TGTGCCTGGAGTGTAGGCCTAGCGGCAGACACAGATACGCAGTATTTT
>-|TRBJ2-7|-|TRBV30
CAWALGGGMLYEQYF
TGTGCCTGGGCCCTTGGAGGGGGGATGTTATACGAGCAGTACTTC
>-|TRBJ1-1|-|TRBV7-2
CASLGGQTGSNTEAFF
TGTGCCAGCCTCGGAGGTCAGACAGGTTCGAACACTGAAGCTTTCTTT
>TRBD1|TRBJ1-4|-|TRBV4-2
CASSTDRGREKLFF
TGTGCCAGCAGCACCGACAGGGGGAGAGAAAAACTGTTTTTT
>-|TRBJ2-7|-|TRBV7-2
CASSLDDYEQYF
TGTGCCAGCAGCTTGGACGATTACGAGCAGTACTTC
>TRBD1|TRBJ1-1|-|TRBV5-1
CASSLQTGPVMNTEAFF
TGCGCCAGCAGCCTCCAGACAGGGCCGGTGATGAACACTGAAGCTTTCTTT
>-|TRBJ1-1|-|TRBV6-5
CASSYEPNTEAFF
TGTGCCAGCAGTTACGAGCCAAACACTGAAGCTTTCTTT
>-|TRBJ1-2|-|TRBV4-1
CASSQDRAYGYTF
TGCGCCAGCAGCCAAGACCGCGCCTATGGCTACACCTTC
>-|TRBJ2-7|-|TRBV30
CAWSVGGAYEQYF
TGTGCCTGGAGTGTAGGGGGAGCCTACGAGCAGTACTTC
>-|TRBJ1-5|-|TRBV7-2
CASSQGLPGGQPQHF
TGTGCCAGCAGCCAGGGTTTACCTGGGGGTCAGCCCCAGCATTTT
>-|TRBJ1-5|-|TRBV10-3
CAIGPAAQPQHF
TGTGCCATCGGGCCGGCGGCTCAGCCCCAGCATTTT
>-|TRBJ1-6|-|TRBV7-9
CASSPARWDSPLHF
TGTGCCAGCAGCCCCGCCCGGTGGGATTCACCCCTCCACTTT
>TRBD2|TRBJ2-3|-|TRBV7-2
CASSLGGRLAHTQYF
TGTGCCAGCAGCTTAGGGGGGAGACTAGCCCATACGCAGTATTTT
>TRBD1|TRBJ1-4|-|TRBV2
CASSDQGADEKLFF
TGTGCCAGCAGTGACCAGGGGGCGGATGAAAAACTGTTTTTT
>-|TRBJ1-6|-|TRBV30
CAWGDGRSSYNSPLHF
TGTGCCTGGGGGGACGGACGGAGCTCCTATAATTCACCCCTCCACTTT
>TRBD1|TRBJ1-5|-|TRBV10-3
CAIGRGRDAQPQHF
TGTGCCATCGGGAGGGGGCGCGACGCTCAGCCCCAGCATTTT
>-|TRBJ1-1|-|TRBV6-6
CASRSVRGPTEAFF
TGTGCCAGCAGATCCGTGCGGGGGCCCACTGAAGCTTTCTTT
>-|TRBJ1-1|-|TRBV13
CASSSTRNTEAFF
TGTGCCAGCAGCTCAACCCGGAACACTGAAGCTTTCTTT
>-|TRBJ2-5|few|TRBV4-1
CASSQESLGAQYF
TGCGCCAGCAGCCAAGAGTCCCTCGGCGCCCAGTACTTC
>-|TRBJ2-7|-|TRBV7-2
CASSLSAEQYF
TGTGCCAGCAGCTTGAGTGCCGAGCAGTACTTC
>-|TRBJ2-5|medium-sized|TRBV7-2
CASTKRDQETQYF
TGTGCCAGCACTAAACGGGATCAAGAGACCCAGTACTTC
>TRBD1|TRBJ1-2|few|TRBV27
CASSLGTGLGYTF
TGTGCCAGCAGTCTGGGGACAGGACTGGGCTACACCTTC
>TRBD1|TRBJ1-5|-|TRBV28
CASSLRGRGGYQPQHF
TGTGCCAGCAGTTTAAGGGGGCGCGGAGGGTATCAGCCCCAGCATTTT
>-|TRBJ2-6|once|TRBV10-3
CAISEWEISGANVLTF
TGTGCCATCAGTGAGTGGGAAATCTCTGGGGCCAACGTCCTGACTTTC
>TRBD1|TRBJ2-3|medium-sized|TRBV4-3
CASSLGQGWTDTQYF
TGCGCCAGCAGCCTGGGACAGGGGTGGACAGATACGCAGTATTTT
>-|TRBJ1-1|-|TRBV5-8
CASSPGRRNTEAFF
TGTGCCAGCAGCCCCGGTCGGCGGAACACTGAAGCTTTCTTT
>-|TRBJ1-1|-|TRBV6-5
CASSTIEDGTEAFF
TGTGCCAGCAGCACGATCGAGGACGGCACTGAAGCTTTCTTT
>-|TRBJ2-1|-|TRBV6-1
CASSESPEQFF
TGTGCCAGCAGTGAATCCCCTGAGCAGTTCTTC
>TRBD1|TRBJ1-4|-|TRBV4-2
CASSQEWGTGGGEKLFF
TGTGCCAGCAGCCAAGAATGGGGGACAGGGGGCGGCGAAAAACTGTTTTTT